This T cell receptor (beta chain) is from a study of T cell responses to AZD1222 COVID-19 vaccine (TCRdb year 2021). About the full investigation: AZD1222 recipients given second doses at about 4 weeks or at about 12 weeks were pooled, since spike-specific TCR depth and breadth were not found to differ between the two schedules. A total of more than 230 trial participants underwent TCR sequencing, of whom 200 to 220 received two doses of AZD1222 and about 26 received two doses of the MenACWY control vaccine. Trial participants were enrolled by age into subgroups of 18-55, 56-69 and 70-plus years, and around 150, 28 and 57 TCR-sequenced participants, respectively, were included in these subgroups. The paper as a whole reports these results and caveats: Most participants were white British and females outnumbered males, and the authors suggested that clonal diversity may have been underestimated. A significant rise in spike-specific TCR breadth and depth was observed after two AZD1222 doses relative to day 0 and relative to MenACWY recipients. Because no samples from the day 14 peak response were available, repertoires could be characterized only after the peak T cell response. The 56-69-year group was small, and its depth increase did not reach significance, likely because of low power. The whole spike protein was spanned by vaccine-associated CD4 TCRs, and dominant responses were seen in regions 160-218 and 743-854. Reportedly, almost half of the unique spike-specific TCRs recognized epitopes lying outside the regions that are mutated in the B.1.351 and B.1.1.7 variants. Conclusions about previously exposed vaccinees are limited, since just five or six AZD1222 recipients were seropositive for SARS-CoV-2 at baseline.

The CDR3, cysteine through phenylalanine, is 18 amino acids long. Solely the CDR3 DNA is kept, with 54 bases framed from the first base. The CDR3 regions of human TCRbeta chains were analyzed by immunosequencing. Per the source publication's procedure: Repertoire TCRs were matched against a reference library of SARS-CoV-2-specific TCRs generated with the MIRA antigen-specificity platform. Breadth meant the fraction of unique TCRs that were SARS-CoV-2-associated, whereas depth meant the fraction of total T cells that were SARS-CoV-2-associated. Using the MIRA data, every spike-specific TCR was mapped to the spike region that the TCR reacted to and assigned to either a CD4 or a CD8 class. Log10-transformed breadth and depth values were compared by one-way ANOVA with Sidak's multiple comparisons tests. TCRdb took over this immuneACCESS table, retaining in-frame rearrangements with V and J assigned. Such tables are incomplete; in checked studies, under half of the missing clones stem from an unresolved V gene, and the remainder is unexplained. That table gives V, J and clone size, and the DNA gave D and trimming. The sample contains roughly 44,000 clones, over 80% of them found a single time. In total, the top ten clones hold 40% to 65% of the sample.

This clone appeared a few times. Its specific antigen is unknown. No much larger clone is present one base from it, and per-base qualities are unavailable. Explained via the paper, the time point label denotes: baseline before first vaccination. The vaccinee samples were drawn from two UK trials, COV001 and COV002, one of which was a single-blind randomized controlled phase 2/3 trial testing AZD1222 (ChAdOx1 nCoV-19) in healthy adults. Trial participant PBMC samples were collected at day 0 and day 28 after the second dose for TCRbeta chain sequencing. The chain is encoded by TRBV21-1 joined to TRBJ2-1; the table calls TRBD1, which could not be checked here. TRBV21-1 is labeled a pseudogene. This sequence originates from an adult in good health. The sequences come from peripheral blood, collected on day 0 of AZD1222 vaccination. The DNA is TGTGCCAGCAGCAAAAGGGGGAGCGCCCGAAGCTCCTACAATGAGCAGTTCTTC. It codes for CASSKRGSARSSYNEQFF.